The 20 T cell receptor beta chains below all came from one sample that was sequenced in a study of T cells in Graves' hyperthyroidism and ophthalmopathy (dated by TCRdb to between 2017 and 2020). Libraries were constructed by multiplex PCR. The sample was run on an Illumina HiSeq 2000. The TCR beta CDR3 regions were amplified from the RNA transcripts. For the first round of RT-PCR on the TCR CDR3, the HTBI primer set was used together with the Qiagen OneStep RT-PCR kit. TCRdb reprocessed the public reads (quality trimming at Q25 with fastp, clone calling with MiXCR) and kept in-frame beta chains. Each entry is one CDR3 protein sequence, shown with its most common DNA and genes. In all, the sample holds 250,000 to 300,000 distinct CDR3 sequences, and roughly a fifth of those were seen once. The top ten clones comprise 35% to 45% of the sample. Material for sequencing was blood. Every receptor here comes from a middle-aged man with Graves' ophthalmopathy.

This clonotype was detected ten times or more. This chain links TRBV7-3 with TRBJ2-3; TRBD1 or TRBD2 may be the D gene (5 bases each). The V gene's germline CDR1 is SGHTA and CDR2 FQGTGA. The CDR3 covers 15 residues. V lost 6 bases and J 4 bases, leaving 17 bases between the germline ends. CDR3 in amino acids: CASSPEGRLADTQYF. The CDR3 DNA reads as TGTGCCAGCAGTCCAGAGGGGCGCCTCGCAGATACGCAGTATTTT.

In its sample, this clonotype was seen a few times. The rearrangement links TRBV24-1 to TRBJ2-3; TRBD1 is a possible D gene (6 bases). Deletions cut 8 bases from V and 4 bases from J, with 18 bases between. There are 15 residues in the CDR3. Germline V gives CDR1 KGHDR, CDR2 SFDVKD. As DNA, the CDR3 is TGTGCCACCAACAGGGAAACCCCGCCCGCAGATACGCAGTATTTT. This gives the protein CATNRETPPADTQYF.

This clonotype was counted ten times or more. CDR3: CASSTHDRGQETQYF. The CDR3 DNA sequence: TGTGCCAGCAGCACACACGACAGGGGCCAAGAGACCCAGTACTTC. This sequence joins TRBV3-1 and TRBJ2-5, with 8 positions matching TRBD1. The CDR3 extends over 15 amino acids. CDR1 and CDR2 (germline): LGHDT, YNNKEL (reference sequence). Trimming at V came to 5 bases and at J to 1 base, leaving 6 bases not matched to a gene.

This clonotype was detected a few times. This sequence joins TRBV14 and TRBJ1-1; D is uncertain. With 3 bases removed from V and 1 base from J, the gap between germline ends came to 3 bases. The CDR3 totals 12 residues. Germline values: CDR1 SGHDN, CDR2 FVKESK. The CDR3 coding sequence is TGTGCCAGCAGCCATCAGAACACTGAAGCTTTCTTT. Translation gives CASSHQNTEAFF. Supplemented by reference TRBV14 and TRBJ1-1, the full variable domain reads EAGVTQFPSHSVIEKGQTVTLRCDPISGHDNLYWYRRVMGKEIKFLLHFVKESKQDESGMPNNRFLAERTGGTYSTLKVQPAELEDSGVYFCASSHQNTEAFFGQGTRLTVV.

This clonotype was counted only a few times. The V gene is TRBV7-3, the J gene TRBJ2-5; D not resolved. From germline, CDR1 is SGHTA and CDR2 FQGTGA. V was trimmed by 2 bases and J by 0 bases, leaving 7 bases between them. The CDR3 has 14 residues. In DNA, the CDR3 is TGTGCCAGCAGCTTAGGATCGAACCAAGAGACCCAGTACTTC. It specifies CASSLGSNQETQYF. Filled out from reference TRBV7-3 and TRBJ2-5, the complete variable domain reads GAGVSQTPSNKVTEKGKYVELRCDPISGHTALYWYRQSLGQGPEFLIYFQGTGAADDSGLPNDRFFAVRPEGSVSTLKIQRTERGDSAVYLCASSLGSNQETQYFGPGTRLLVL.

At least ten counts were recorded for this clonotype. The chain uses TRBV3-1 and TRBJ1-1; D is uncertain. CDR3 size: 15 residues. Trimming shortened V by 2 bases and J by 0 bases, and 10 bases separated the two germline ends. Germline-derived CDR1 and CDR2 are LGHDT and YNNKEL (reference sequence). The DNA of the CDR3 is TGTGCCAGCAGCCAAAAGTCGGGGATGAACACTGAAGCTTTCTTT. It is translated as CASSQKSGMNTEAFF.

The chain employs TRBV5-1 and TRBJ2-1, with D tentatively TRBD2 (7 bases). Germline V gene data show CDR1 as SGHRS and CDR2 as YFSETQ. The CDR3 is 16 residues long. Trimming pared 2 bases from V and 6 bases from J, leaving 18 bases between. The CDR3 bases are TGCGCCAGCAGCTTTATTCCTTCCGGGGGGCTCAATGAGCAGTTCTTC. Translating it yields CASSFIPSGGLNEQFF.

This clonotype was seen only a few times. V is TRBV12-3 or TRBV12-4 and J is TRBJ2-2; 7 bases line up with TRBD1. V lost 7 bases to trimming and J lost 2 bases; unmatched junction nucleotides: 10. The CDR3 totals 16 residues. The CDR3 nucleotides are TGTGCCAGCAAAGGTCCGGGACAGACTAACACCGGGGAGCTGTTTTTT. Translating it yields CASKGPGQTNTGELFF.

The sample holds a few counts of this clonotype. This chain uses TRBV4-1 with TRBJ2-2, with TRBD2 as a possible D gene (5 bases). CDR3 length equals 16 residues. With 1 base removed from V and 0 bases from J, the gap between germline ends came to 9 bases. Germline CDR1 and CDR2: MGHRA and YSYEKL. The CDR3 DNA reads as TGCGCCAGCAGCCAAGTGGCAGCGGCGAACACCGGGGAGCTGTTTTTT. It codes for CASSQVAAANTGELFF.

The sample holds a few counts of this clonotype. Written as DNA, the CDR3 is TGTGCCAGCAGCGTAGCTGGATATAATGACGAGCAGTACTTC. This sequence encodes CASSVAGYNDEQYF. The genes are TRBV9 and TRBJ2-7, with no clear D. This CDR3 is built from 14 residues. V was shortened by 0 bases and J by 5 bases, with 12 bases between the two germline ends. Germline V gene sequence: CDR1 SGDLS, CDR2 YYNGEE. Supplemented by reference TRBV9 and TRBJ2-7, the full variable domain reads DSGVTQTPKHLITATGQRVTLRCSPRSGDLSVYWYQQSLDQGLQFLIQYYNGEERAKGNILERFSAQQFPDLHSELNLSSLELGDSALYFCASSVAGYNDEQYFGPGTRLTVT.

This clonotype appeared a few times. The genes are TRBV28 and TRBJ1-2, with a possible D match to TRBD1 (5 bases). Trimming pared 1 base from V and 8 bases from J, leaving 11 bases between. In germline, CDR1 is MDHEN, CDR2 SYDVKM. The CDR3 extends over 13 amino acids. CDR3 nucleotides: TGTGCCAGCAGTTTATCAGGGAGGATCGGCTACACCTTC. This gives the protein CASSLSGRIGYTF.

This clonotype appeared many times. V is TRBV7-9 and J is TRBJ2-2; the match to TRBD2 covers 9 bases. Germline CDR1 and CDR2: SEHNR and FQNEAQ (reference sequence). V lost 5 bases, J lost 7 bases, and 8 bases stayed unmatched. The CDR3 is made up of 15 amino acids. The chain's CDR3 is CASSRPGLAGGELFF. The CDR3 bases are TGTGCCAGCAGCCGCCCGGGACTAGCAGGCGGGGAGCTGTTTTTT.

CDR3 DNA: TGTGCCAGCACCAAGGACGGGTTGAGCAATCAGCCCCAGCATTTT. Its protein product is CASTKDGLSNQPQHF. The rearrangement joins TRBV28 to TRBJ1-5; D not resolved. Germline values: CDR1 MDHEN, CDR2 SYDVKM. V lost 7 bases, J lost 1 base, and 14 bases lay in between. This CDR3 spans 15 amino acids. The full variable domain, with the rest looked up from reference TRBV28 and TRBJ1-5, is DVKVTQSSRYLVKRTGEKVFLECVQDMDHENMFWYRQDPGLGLRLIYFSYDVKMKEKGDIPEGYSVSREKKERFSLILESASTNQTSMYLCASTKDGLSNQPQHFGDGTRLSIL.

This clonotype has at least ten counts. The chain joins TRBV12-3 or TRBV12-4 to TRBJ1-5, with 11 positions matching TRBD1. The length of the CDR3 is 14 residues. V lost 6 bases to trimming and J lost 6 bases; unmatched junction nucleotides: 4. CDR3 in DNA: TGTGCCAGCAGAACCGGGACAGGGGGTCAGCCCCAGCATTTT. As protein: CASRTGTGGQPQHF.

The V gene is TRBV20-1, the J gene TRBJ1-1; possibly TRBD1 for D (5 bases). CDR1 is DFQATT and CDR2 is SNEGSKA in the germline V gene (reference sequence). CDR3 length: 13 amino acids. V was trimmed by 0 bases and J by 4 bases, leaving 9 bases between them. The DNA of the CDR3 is TGCAGTGCTAGAGAGACAGTTTTCACTGAAGCTTTCTTT. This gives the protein CSARETVFTEAFF.

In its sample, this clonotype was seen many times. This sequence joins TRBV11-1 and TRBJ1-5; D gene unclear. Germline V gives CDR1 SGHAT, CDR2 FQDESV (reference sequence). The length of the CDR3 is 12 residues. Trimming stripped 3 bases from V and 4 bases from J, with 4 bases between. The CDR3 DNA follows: TGTGCCAGCAGCTTCTCTAATCAGCCCCAGCATTTT. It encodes CASSFSNQPQHF. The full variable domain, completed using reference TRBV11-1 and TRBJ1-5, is EAEVAQSPRYKITEKSQAVAFWCDPISGHATLYWYRQILGQGPELLVQFQDESVVDDSQLPKDRFSAERLKGVDSTLKIQPAELGDSAMYLCASSFSNQPQHFGDGTRLSIL.

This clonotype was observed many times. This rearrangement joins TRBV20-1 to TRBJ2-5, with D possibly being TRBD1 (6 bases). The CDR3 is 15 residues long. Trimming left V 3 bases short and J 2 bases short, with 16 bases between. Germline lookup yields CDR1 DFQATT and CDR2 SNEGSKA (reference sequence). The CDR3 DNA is TGCAGTGCTAGTATAGCCCGGACAGTACAAGAGACCCAGTACTTC. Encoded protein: CSASIARTVQETQYF.

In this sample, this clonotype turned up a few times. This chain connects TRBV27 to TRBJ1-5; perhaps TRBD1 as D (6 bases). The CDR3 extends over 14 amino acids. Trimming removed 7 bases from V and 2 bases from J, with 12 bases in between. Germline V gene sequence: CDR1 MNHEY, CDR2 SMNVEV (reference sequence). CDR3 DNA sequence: TGTGCCAGCATGGGCAGGGGAGGCAATCAGCCCCAGCATTTT. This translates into CASMGRGGNQPQHF.

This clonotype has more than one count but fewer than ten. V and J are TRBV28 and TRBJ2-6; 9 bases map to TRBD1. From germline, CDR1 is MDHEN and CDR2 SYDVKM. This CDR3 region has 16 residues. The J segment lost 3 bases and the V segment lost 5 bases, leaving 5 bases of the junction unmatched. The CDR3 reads CASSQQGANGANVLTF. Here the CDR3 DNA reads TGTGCCAGCAGTCAACAGGGGGCGAATGGGGCCAACGTCCTGACTTTC.

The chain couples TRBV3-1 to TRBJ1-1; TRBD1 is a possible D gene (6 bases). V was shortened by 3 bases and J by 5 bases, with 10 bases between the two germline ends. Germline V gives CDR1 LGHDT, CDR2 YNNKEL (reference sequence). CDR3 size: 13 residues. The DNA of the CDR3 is TGTGCCAGCAGCCACGGGGGCAAGACTGAAGCTTTCTTT. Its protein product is CASSHGGKTEAFF.